Listed below are T cell receptor beta chains from one sample, sequenced in a study of OX40 agonist ivuxolimab in advanced cancers. Repertoires were generated with immunoSEQ multiplex PCR, while TCRdb's copy carries only in-frame clones and drops some. This table holds over 70,000 clones, around 86% found once. Sequenced here: CD4+ or CD8+ T cells sorted from blood, sampled in a trial of the OX40 agonist ivuxolimab. Receptors originate from an adult with an advanced solid tumor such as melanoma, head and neck, liver or kidney cancer. CDR3s leave out the opening cysteine and the closing phenylalanine or tryptophan. The order of the fields is CDR3 protein, V gene.

ASSGEAETQY TRBV6-6
ASSYSMGTEAF TRBV6-6
ASSSRLAGVYEQY TRBV7-2
ASVLSGGRGDTQY TRBV7-2
ASSIVGAQEQY TRBV19
ASSLDPRTSGGVGTQY TRBV7-6
ASSPGLYSGNTIY TRBV14
SGLTGDTEAF TRBV29-1
ASSISGTSGIDNEQF TRBV19
ASSLVGLAGGTGELF TRBV7-2
ASSPMRTSDTQY TRBV11-3
ASSKGLAVRETQY TRBV5-1
ASSLWGAGNSPLH TRBV7-8
ASSEGPGELF TRBV10-2
ASSERIGHTDTQY TRBV6-1
ASTRGLAGGTDTQY TRBV9